One sample yielded the 10 T cell receptor beta chains listed below, sequenced in a study of blood T cell repertoires in COVID-19. Repertoires were generated with immunoSEQ multiplex PCR, while TCRdb's copy carries only in-frame clones and drops some. The table records some 80,000 clones, roughly 91% of them present only once. The sample taken for sequencing was peripheral blood. The receptors stem from a human donor in a cohort sampled during active COVID-19.

This clone was observed a single time. V usage is TRBV5-1 and J usage is TRBJ1-5; no clear D gene. CDR3 length: 15 residues. Germline V gene sequence: CDR1 SGHRS, CDR2 YFSETQ. V was pared by 1 base and J by 2 bases, with 10 bases between. The CDR3 DNA follows: TGCGCCAGCAGCTTGACCGGGAATGGCAATCAGCCCCAGCATTTT. It codes for CASSLTGNGNQPQHF.

J is TRBJ1-1 and V is TRBV18; TRBD1 agrees at 8 bases. Germline CDR1 KGHSH, CDR2 LQKENI. The CDR3 consists of 15 residues. Trimming at V came to 2 bases and at J to 4 bases, leaving 6 bases not matched to a gene. This chain's CDR3 is CASSPSTGERTEAFF. CDR3 in DNA: TGTGCCAGCTCACCATCGACAGGGGAGCGCACTGAAGCTTTCTTT. The variable domain in full, with the rest retrieved from reference TRBV18 and TRBJ1-1, is NAGVMQNPRHLVRRRGQEARLRCSPMKGHSHVYWYRQLPEEGLKFMVYLQKENIIDESGMPKERFSAEFPKEGPSILRIQQVVRGDSAAYFCASSPSTGERTEAFFGQGTRLTVV.

This chain links TRBV2 with TRBJ2-3; the match to TRBD1 covers 7 bases. CDR1 is SNHLY and CDR2 is FYNNEI in the germline V gene. The trim removed 4 bases at V and 4 bases at J, leaving 5 bases unmatched. This CDR3 comprises 14 residues. CDR3 in DNA: TGTGCCAGCAGTGCTACAGGGGTGGCAGATACGCAGTATTTT. Translating it yields CASSATGVADTQYF.

The V call is TRBV29-1, the J call TRBJ1-1; no clear D. This CDR3 comprises 10 residues. Per germline, CDR1 SQVTM and CDR2 ANQGSEA. Between the trimmed V and J ends, which lost 8 bases and 8 bases, there was a span of 12 bases. As DNA, the CDR3 is TGCAGCCTTTCGAGCGGAGAAGCTTTCTTT. It is translated as CSLSSGEAFF. The whole variable domain, filled in from reference TRBV29-1 and TRBJ1-1, reads SAVISQKPSRDICQRGTSLTIQCQVDSQVTMMFWYRQQPGQSLTLIATANQGSEATYESGFVIDKFPISRPNLTFSTLTVSNMSPEDSSIYLCSLSSGEAFFGQGTRLTVV.

The count of this clone is one. V is TRBV5-1 and J is TRBJ2-5; 15 bases match TRBD2. Germline-derived CDR1 and CDR2 are SGHRS and YFSETQ. The CDR3 contains 16 residues. V shed 4 bases and J 5 bases; nucleotides not matched to a gene: 6. The CDR3 nucleotides are TGCGCCAGCAGCCAAGGACTAGCGGGAGGGAGTGAGACCCAGTACTTC. Translated: CASSQGLAGGSETQYF.

The chain's CDR3 is CASSRVGGTETQYF. CDR3 sequence (DNA): TGTGCCAGCAGCCGCGTTGGGGGGACAGAGACCCAGTACTTC. This chain uses TRBV6-5 with TRBJ2-5, with D possibly matching TRBD2 (6 bases). Per germline, CDR1 MNHEY and CDR2 SVGAGI. V was cut by 6 bases and J by 4 bases, with 15 bases left in between. This CDR3 is 14 amino acids long.

This sequence joins TRBV9 and TRBJ1-5, with D possibly matching TRBD1 (5 bases). This CDR3 is built from 15 residues. The V and J ends lost 4 bases and 2 bases respectively, with 13 bases between them. Germline CDR1 SGDLS, CDR2 YYNGEE. The CDR3 DNA reads as TGTGCCAGCAGCCTGAACGGGGGGGGCAATCAGCCCCAGCATTTT. Amino acid sequence: CASSLNGGGNQPQHF.

The chain is built from TRBV19 and TRBJ2-3; 9 nucleotides agree with TRBD2. CDR1 and CDR2 from the germline V gene are LNHDA and SQIVND (reference sequence). Trimming removed 6 bases from V and 1 base from J; junction bases left unmatched: 5. The CDR3 is 15 residues long. This chain's CDR3 is CASSLTSGGTDTQYF. The CDR3 DNA follows: TGTGCCAGTAGCCTGACTAGCGGCGGCACAGATACGCAGTATTTT.

The chain employs TRBV27 and TRBJ2-2; tentatively, D is TRBD2 (6 bases). With 8 bases removed from V and 6 bases from J, the gap between germline ends came to 13 bases. CDR3 length equals 13 residues. Germline CDR1 reads MNHEY; CDR2 reads SMNVEV (reference sequence). The CDR3 sequence: CASATLAPGELFF. CDR3 bases: TGTGCCAGCGCTACCCTAGCGCCCGGGGAGCTGTTTTTT.

The J gene is TRBJ2-1, the V gene TRBV4-2, with a tentative D call TRBD2 (5 bases). Deletions cut 0 bases from V and 5 bases from J, with 17 bases between. Per germline, CDR1 LGHNA and CDR2 YNFKEQ. The CDR3 runs 17 residues. The DNA of the CDR3 is TGTGCCAGCAGCCAAGATAGACAAAGGGAGTTCCACAATGAGCAGTTCTTC. Its translation: CASSQDRQREFHNEQFF.